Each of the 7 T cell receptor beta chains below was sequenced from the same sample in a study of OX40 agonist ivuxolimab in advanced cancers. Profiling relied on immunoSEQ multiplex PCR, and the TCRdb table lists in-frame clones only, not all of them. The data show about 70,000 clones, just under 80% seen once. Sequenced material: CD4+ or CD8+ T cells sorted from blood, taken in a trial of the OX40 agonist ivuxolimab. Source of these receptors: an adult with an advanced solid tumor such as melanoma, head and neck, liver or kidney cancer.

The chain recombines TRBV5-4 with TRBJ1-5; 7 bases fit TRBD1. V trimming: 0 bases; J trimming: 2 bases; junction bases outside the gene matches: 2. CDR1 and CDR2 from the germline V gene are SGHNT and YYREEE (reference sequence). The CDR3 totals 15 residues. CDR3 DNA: TGTGCCAGCAGCTTGGGGGACAGTGGCAATCAGCCCCAGCATTTT. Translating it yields CASSLGDSGNQPQHF.

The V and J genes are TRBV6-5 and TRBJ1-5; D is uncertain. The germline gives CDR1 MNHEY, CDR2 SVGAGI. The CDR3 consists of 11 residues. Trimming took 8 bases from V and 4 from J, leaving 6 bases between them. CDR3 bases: TGTGCCAGCGGTCGGAATCAGCCCCAGCATTTT. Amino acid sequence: CASGRNQPQHF.

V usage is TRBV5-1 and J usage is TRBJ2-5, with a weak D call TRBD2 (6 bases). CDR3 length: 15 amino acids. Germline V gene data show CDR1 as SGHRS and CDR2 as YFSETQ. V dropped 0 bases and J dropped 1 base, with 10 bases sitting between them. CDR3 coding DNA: TGCGCCAGCAGCTTGGCTGCGGGGTCCCAAGAGACCCAGTACTTC. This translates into CASSLAAGSQETQYF.

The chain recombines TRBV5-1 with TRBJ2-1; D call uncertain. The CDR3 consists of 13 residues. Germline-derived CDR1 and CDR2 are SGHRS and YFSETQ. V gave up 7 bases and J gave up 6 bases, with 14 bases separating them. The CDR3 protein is CASALSPSNEQFF. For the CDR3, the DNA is TGCGCCAGCGCCTTATCGCCTTCCAATGAGCAGTTCTTC.

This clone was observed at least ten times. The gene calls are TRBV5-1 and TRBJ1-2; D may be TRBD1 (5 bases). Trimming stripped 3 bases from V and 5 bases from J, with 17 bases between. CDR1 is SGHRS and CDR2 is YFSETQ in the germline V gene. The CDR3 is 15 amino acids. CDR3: CASSSGPQDIYGYTF. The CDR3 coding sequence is TGCGCCAGCAGCTCGGGACCCCAGGACATTTATGGCTACACCTTC.

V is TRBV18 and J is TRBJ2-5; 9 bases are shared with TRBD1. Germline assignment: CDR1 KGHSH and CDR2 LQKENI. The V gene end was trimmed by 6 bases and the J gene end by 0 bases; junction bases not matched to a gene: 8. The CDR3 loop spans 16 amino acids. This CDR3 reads CASSKLGTGNQETQYF. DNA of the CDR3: TGTGCCAGCTCCAAACTCGGGACAGGGAACCAAGAGACCCAGTACTTC.

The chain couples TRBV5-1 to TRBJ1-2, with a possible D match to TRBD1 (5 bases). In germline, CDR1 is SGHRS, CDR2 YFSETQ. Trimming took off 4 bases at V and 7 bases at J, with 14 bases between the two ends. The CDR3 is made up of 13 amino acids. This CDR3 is CASSHYSRGGYTF. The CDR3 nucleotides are TGCGCCAGCAGCCATTACTCTAGGGGTGGCTACACCTTC. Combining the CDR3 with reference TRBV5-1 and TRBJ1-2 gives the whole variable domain KAGVTQTPRYLIKTRGQQVTLSCSPISGHRSVSWYQQTPGQGLQFLFEYFSETQRNKGNFPGRFSGRQFSNSRSEMNVSTLELGDSALYLCASSHYSRGGYTFGSGTRLTVV.